The 15 T cell receptor beta chains below come from one sample, sequenced in a study of T cells in Graves' hyperthyroidism and ophthalmopathy. TCR beta CDR3 sequences were amplified from RNA transcripts. The TCR CDR3 was amplified in a first-round RT-PCR using the HTBI primer set. TCRdb re-called the multiplex PCR reads with MiXCR, one entry per CDR3 protein. This sample yields 700,000 to 850,000 distinct CDR3 sequences, of which 35% are seen a single time; around 30% belongs to the top ten. Sequencing used blood. Receptor source: a woman in her 40s with Graves' hyperthyroidism.

This clonotype was seen a handful of times. CDR3 residues: CASSSGQGAGGNTEAFF. In DNA form, the CDR3 reads TGTGCCAGCAGCTCTGGACAGGGGGCGGGTGGGAACACTGAAGCTTTCTTT. The chain carries TRBV7-9 and TRBJ1-1; 11 bases are a match to TRBD1. The CDR3 is 17 residues long. V lost 4 bases, J lost 1 base, and 8 bases stayed unmatched. Germline V gene lookup returns CDR1 SEHNR and CDR2 FQNEAQ (reference sequence).

CDR3 DNA sequence: TGTGCCAGCAGCCGAGTAGCGGGAGGTTCCTACGAGCAGTACTTC. Residues: CASSRVAGGSYEQYF. The V and J genes are TRBV13 and TRBJ2-7; TRBD2 matches at 10 bases. The CDR3 contains 15 residues. V trimming: 5 bases; J trimming: 1 base; junction bases outside the gene matches: 5. Germline V gene data show CDR1 as PRHDT and CDR2 as FYEKMQ (reference sequence).

This clonotype is a singleton in its sample. The chain is built from TRBV7-2 and TRBJ2-7; 10 bases are a match to TRBD1. J lost 5 bases, V lost 5 bases, and 12 bases had no gene match. Germline CDR1 SGHTA, CDR2 FQGNSA. This CDR3 contains 16 residues. The CDR3 loop is CASSPPGGQGNDEQYF. The CDR3, as DNA: TGTGCCAGCAGCCCCCCGGGGGGACAGGGGAACGACGAGCAGTACTTC.

A remark on this clonotype: A much bigger clone sits one base away, suggesting this may be a read error. This chain joins TRBV20-1 and TRBJ2-7, with a weak D call TRBD2 (6 bases). CDR3 length: 14 amino acids. The V and J ends lost 0 bases and 3 bases respectively, with 12 bases between them. Looked up from germline, CDR1 is DFQATT and CDR2 is SNEGSKA (reference sequence). CDR3: CSARDGRRGYEQYF. In DNA, the CDR3 is TGCAGTGCTAGAGATGGACGGCGGGGCTACGAGCAGTACTTC.

Notes on this clonotype: This clone may be a read error of a much larger clone one base away. V and J are TRBV7-2 and TRBJ2-5; D might be TRBD1 or TRBD2, each matching 5 bases. V lost 2 bases and J lost 9, with 16 bases in between. The germline gives CDR1 SGHTA, CDR2 FQGNSA. This CDR3 has 14 amino acids. CDR3 in DNA: TGTGCCAGCAGCTTACAGGGCACAGTCGGGGCCCAGTACTTC. Translation: CASSLQGTVGAQYF.

In this sample, this clonotype turned up many times. The V and J genes are TRBV24-1 and TRBJ2-2; D possibly corresponds to TRBD2 (5 bases). The ends were cut back, 1 base at V and 3 bases at J, with 5 bases in the middle. This CDR3 has 14 residues. Germline lookup yields CDR1 KGHDR and CDR2 SFDVKD. The CDR3: CATSDFGDTGELFF. CDR3 sequence (DNA): TGTGCCACCAGTGATTTCGGGGACACCGGGGAGCTGTTTTTT.

The chain carries TRBV5-1 and TRBJ2-2, with D unresolved. Per the germline V gene, CDR1 is SGHRS and CDR2 is YFSETQ. The CDR3 contains 15 residues. V lost 2 bases and J 3 bases, leaving 11 bases between the germline ends. The CDR3 reads CASSLQTAYTGELFF. The DNA of the CDR3 is TGCGCCAGCAGCTTACAGACTGCCTACACCGGGGAGCTGTTTTTT.

This clonotype came up many times. The chain is built from TRBV20-1 and TRBJ1-1; 7 nucleotides line up with TRBD1. J was trimmed by 1 base and V by 6 bases; bases with no gene match: 5. The germline V gene has CDR1 DFQATT and CDR2 SNEGSKA (reference sequence). The CDR3 is 13 residues long. The CDR3 sequence: CSAPDRANTEAFF. DNA for the CDR3: TGCAGTGCCCCAGACAGGGCGAACACTGAAGCTTTCTTT.

Comments on this clonotype: No conserved phenylalanine or tryptophan ends this CDR3, so it is likely a read error. No DNA is shown, since the ends of the CDR3 on it are uncertain; the CDR3 is the one TCRdb lists. V gene TRBV10-1 combines with J gene TRBJ2-6. Germline V gives CDR1 WNHNN, CDR2 SYGVQD (reference sequence). The CDR3 spans 8 amino acids, including both terminal residues. CDR3 amino acids: CASSASST.

The chain links TRBV15 to TRBJ2-3; 7 positions agree with TRBD1. The germline CDR1 and CDR2 sequences are LNHNV and YYDKDF (reference sequence). CDR3 length equals 13 residues. With V trimmed by 0 bases and J by 10 bases, 4 bases remained unmatched. The CDR3 DNA reads as TGTGCCACCAGCAGAGAAGGGGGCAGGTCGCAGTATTTT. Translation: CATSREGGRSQYF.

This clonotype was seen ten or more times. An end of the junction differs from the germline gene, which may be a read error. V is TRBV10-3 and J is TRBJ2-6; unclear D gene. This CDR3 comprises 17 residues. CDR1 and CDR2 (germline): ENHRY, SYGVKD. CDR3 amino acids: CASSYGAKTSGANVLTF. The CDR3 bases are TGTGCCAGCAGTTACGGCGCGAAAACCTCTGGGGCCAACGTCCTGACTTTC.

This clonotype has ten or more counts. The chain recombines TRBV10-3 with TRBJ2-7; D unresolved. CDR3 length equals 15 residues. Germline CDR1 reads ENHRY; CDR2 reads SYGVKD. Trimming removed 0 bases at V and 2 bases at J, with 11 bases between. The CDR3 nucleotides are TGTGCCATCAGTGAGTCTACAGAAAAGACCTACGAGCAGTACTTC. As protein: CAISESTEKTYEQYF.

This clonotype came up a few times. The rearrangement joins TRBV28 to TRBJ1-2; TRBD1 matches 9 bases. The CDR3 runs to 14 residues. Trimming at V came to 8 bases and at J to 2 bases, leaving 6 bases not matched to a gene. The V gene's germline CDR1 is MDHEN and CDR2 SYDVKM. As DNA, the CDR3 is TGTGCCAGCGAGGGACAGGGCCTCAACTATGGCTACACCTTC. Translated, it gives CASEGQGLNYGYTF.

The V gene is TRBV7-9, the J gene TRBJ2-1; TRBD2 matches 12 bases. Unmatched junction bases numbered 3, after V lost 2 bases and J lost 4 bases. The CDR3 loop spans 16 amino acids. Germline CDR1 reads SEHNR; CDR2 reads FQNEAQ (reference sequence). The CDR3 is CASSLRLAGGYNEQFF. The DNA of the CDR3 is TGTGCCAGCAGCTTAAGGCTAGCGGGGGGGTACAATGAGCAGTTCTTC.

In its sample, this clonotype was seen a few times. The chain has TRBV11-2 and TRBJ1-4, with unresolved D. Per germline, CDR1 SGHAT and CDR2 FQNNGV. CDR3 size: 15 residues. Trimming shortened V by 3 bases and J by 8 bases, and 16 bases separated the two germline ends. CDR3 in amino acids: CASSFSPEAREKLFF. CDR3 coding DNA: TGTGCCAGCAGCTTTTCCCCCGAAGCTAGGGAAAAACTGTTTTTT.